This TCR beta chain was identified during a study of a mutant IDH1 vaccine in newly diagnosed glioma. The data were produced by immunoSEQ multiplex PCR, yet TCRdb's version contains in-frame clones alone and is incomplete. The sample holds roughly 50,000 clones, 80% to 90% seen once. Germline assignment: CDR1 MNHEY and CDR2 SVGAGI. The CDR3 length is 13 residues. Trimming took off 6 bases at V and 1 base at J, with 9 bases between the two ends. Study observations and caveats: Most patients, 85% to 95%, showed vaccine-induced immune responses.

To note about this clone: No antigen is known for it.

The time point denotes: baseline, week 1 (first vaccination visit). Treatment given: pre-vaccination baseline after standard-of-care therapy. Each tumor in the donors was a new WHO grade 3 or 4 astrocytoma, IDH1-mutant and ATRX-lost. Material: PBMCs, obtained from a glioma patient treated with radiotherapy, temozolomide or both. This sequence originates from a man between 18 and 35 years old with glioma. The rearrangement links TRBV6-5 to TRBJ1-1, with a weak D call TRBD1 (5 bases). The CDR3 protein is CASSMTENTEAFF. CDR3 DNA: TGTGCCAGCAGCATGACAGAGAACACTGAAGCTTTCTTT.